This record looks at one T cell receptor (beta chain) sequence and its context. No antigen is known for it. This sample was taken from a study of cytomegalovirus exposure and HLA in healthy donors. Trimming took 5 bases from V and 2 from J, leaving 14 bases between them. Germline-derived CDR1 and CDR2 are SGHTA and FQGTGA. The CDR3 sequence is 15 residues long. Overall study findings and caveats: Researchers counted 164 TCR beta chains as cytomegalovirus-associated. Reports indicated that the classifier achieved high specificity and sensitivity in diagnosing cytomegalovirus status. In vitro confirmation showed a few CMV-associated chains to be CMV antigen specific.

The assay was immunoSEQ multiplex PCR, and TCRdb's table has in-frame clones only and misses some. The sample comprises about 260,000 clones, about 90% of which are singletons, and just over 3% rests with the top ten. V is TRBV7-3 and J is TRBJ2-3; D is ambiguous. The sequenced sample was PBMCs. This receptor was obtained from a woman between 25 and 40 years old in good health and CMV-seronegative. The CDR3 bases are TGTGCCAGCAGCCCTGCGGCTAGGTTCACAGATACGCAGTATTTT. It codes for CASSPAARFTDTQYF.